This TCR beta chain was recorded in a study of graft-versus-host responses after intestinal transplantation. General study findings and limits: The presence of high graft-versus-host to host-versus-graft clonal ratios in allografts characterized patients with graft-donor T cell macrochimerism.

For this clone: Its antigen remains unidentified.

V was pared by 2 bases and J by 5 bases, with 12 bases between. CDR3 length: 14 residues. In germline, CDR1 is MNHEY, CDR2 SMNVEV (reference sequence). TCRdb keeps only in-frame clones here, not all; method: immunoSEQ multiplex PCR. The data show about 71,000 clones, about 90% seen once. Sequenced material: unstimulated CD8+ T cells sorted from spleen or lymph node cells, taken before intestinal transplant. The TCR comes from a human donor who received an intestinal transplant. The chain links TRBV27 to TRBJ2-5, with D perhaps matching TRBD2 (7 bases). The CDR3 nucleotides read TGTGCCAGCAGTTTAGCGGGGGCCGGGGAGACCCAGTACTTC. This encodes CASSLAGAGETQYF.